This entry is about one T cell receptor (beta chain). Its target is unknown. The study ran its PCR with 60 Vbeta and 13 Jbeta primers. Produced via immunoSEQ multiplex PCR; TCRdb's table is partial and in-frame only. Of some 96,000 clones detected, less than 80% appear once; the ten largest clones hold more than 1.5%. The J segment lost 3 bases and the V segment lost 5 bases, leaving 9 bases of the junction unmatched. Germline CDR1 LNHDA, CDR2 SQIVND (reference sequence). The CDR3 contains 16 residues. The sample belongs to a study of cytomegalovirus exposure and HLA in healthy donors. Study conclusions and caveats: Altogether, 164 TCR beta chains were recorded as cytomegalovirus-associated. By HLA locus, TCR association rates varied in a later analysis, with DRB1 showing the most and HLA-C the fewest.

This TCR was recovered from a man aged 40-50 years in good health and CMV-seronegative. The sample was PBMCs. This sequence joins TRBV19 and TRBJ2-3; 9 bases match TRBD1. The CDR3 sequence is CASSFPGQGPTDTQYF. CDR3 bases: TGTGCCAGTAGTTTCCCGGGACAGGGTCCTACAGATACGCAGTATTTT. The full variable domain, its missing parts supplied by reference TRBV19 and TRBJ2-3, is DGGITQSPKYLFRKEGQNVTLSCEQNLNHDAMYWYRQDPGQGLRLIYYSQIVNDFQKGDIAEGYSVSREKKESFPLTVTSAQKNPTAFYLCASSFPGQGPTDTQYFGPGTRLTVL.